The rows below give T cell receptor beta chains drawn from one sample of a study of T cell responses to AZD1222 COVID-19 vaccine. Repertoires were generated with immunoSEQ multiplex PCR, while TCRdb's copy carries only in-frame clones and drops some. The sample holds fewer than 150,000 clones, approximately 90% seen once. This sample comprised peripheral blood, obtained on day 0 of AZD1222 vaccination. These receptors were taken from an adult in good health. Each CDR3 is given with its conserved first and last residue. The D gene is left open where the match is weak.

v_gene,j_gene,d_gene,CDR3aa,CDR3nt
TRBV5-1,TRBJ2-1,TRBD2,CASSLTSGPYNEQFF,TGCGCCAGCAGTTTGACTAGCGGGCCTTACAATGAGCAGTTCTTC
TRBV7-2,TRBJ1-1,-,CASRETISKTEAFF,TGTGCCAGCCGGGAGACAATCTCGAAGACTGAAGCTTTCTTT
TRBV7-9,TRBJ2-1,-,CASSASEGSYNEQFF,TGTGCCAGCAGCGCCTCGGAGGGATCCTACAATGAGCAGTTCTTC
TRBV24-1,TRBJ2-5,TRBD1,CATSDLVPGQKDRYQETQYF,TGTGCCACCAGTGATTTGGTACCGGGACAGAAAGATCGGTACCAAGAGACCCAGTACTTC
TRBV4-3,TRBJ1-5,TRBD1,CASSEETGGGQPQHF,TGCGCCAGCAGCGAGGAAACAGGGGGAGGTCAGCCCCAGCATTTT
TRBV5-6,TRBJ1-6,-,CASSTYNSPLHF,TGTGCCAGCAGCACATATAATTCACCCCTCCACTTT
TRBV2,TRBJ1-1,-,CASSWAPANTEAFF,TGTGCCAGCAGTTGGGCCCCGGCGAACACTGAAGCTTTCTTT
TRBV4-1,TRBJ1-2,-,CASSQDLGYTF,TGCGCCAGCAGCCAAGATCTCGGCTACACCTTC
TRBV4-1,TRBJ1-6,-,CASSQRGGNPDNSPLHF,TGCGCCAGCAGCCAAAGGGGCGGGAACCCGGATAATTCACCCCTCCACTTT
TRBV30,TRBJ1-4,TRBD1,CAWSVPDRGEKLFF,TGTGCCTGGAGTGTACCGGACAGGGGTGAAAAACTGTTTTTT